This TCR beta chain was sequenced during a study of T cell repertoires in cytomegalovirus infection. Germline-derived CDR1 and CDR2 are WSHSY and SAAADI. This CDR3 contains 12 residues. Trimming stripped 2 bases from V and 7 bases from J, with 6 bases between. In its sample, this clonotype was seen many times. TCRdb fed the reads into MiXCR, producing one record per CDR3 protein. This sample carries nearly 550,000 distinct CDR3 sequences, 16% of them seen once, and the ten largest clones take 20% to 30%. V and J are TRBV10-2 and TRBJ1-5; D is possibly TRBD1 (5 bases). Sequencing used CD8+ T cells from PBMCs. The clonotype comes from a human donor in good health (CMV status not recorded). Some clones in this sample may be carry-over from other donors' samples. The CDR3 nucleotides are TGCGCCAGCAGTGAGGCAGGGCAGCCCCAGCATTTT. It specifies CASSEAGQPQHF.